This T cell receptor beta chain was retrieved from a study of Tregs in tolerant kidney transplant recipients. On this clone itself: Its antigen remains unknown.

The V segment lost 4 bases and the J segment 3 bases; nucleotides outside the gene matches: 6. This CDR3 region has 14 residues. CDR1 SGDLS and CDR2 YYNGEE come from the germline V gene. Clones were sequenced by immunoSEQ multiplex PCR, and TCRdb holds only the in-frame ones, with some missing. The sample carries 90,000 to 150,000 clones, approximately 90% recorded once. Points from the study as a whole: This study did not directly address biological reproducibility.

V and J are TRBV9 and TRBJ1-1; 7 bases are shared with TRBD1. Sequencing input: CD4+ T cells from blood. The sequence derives from a human donor in good health. CDR3 sequence (DNA): TGTGCCAGCAGCCCCAAGGGGACAGACACTGAAGCTTTCTTT. This codes for CASSPKGTDTEAFF.